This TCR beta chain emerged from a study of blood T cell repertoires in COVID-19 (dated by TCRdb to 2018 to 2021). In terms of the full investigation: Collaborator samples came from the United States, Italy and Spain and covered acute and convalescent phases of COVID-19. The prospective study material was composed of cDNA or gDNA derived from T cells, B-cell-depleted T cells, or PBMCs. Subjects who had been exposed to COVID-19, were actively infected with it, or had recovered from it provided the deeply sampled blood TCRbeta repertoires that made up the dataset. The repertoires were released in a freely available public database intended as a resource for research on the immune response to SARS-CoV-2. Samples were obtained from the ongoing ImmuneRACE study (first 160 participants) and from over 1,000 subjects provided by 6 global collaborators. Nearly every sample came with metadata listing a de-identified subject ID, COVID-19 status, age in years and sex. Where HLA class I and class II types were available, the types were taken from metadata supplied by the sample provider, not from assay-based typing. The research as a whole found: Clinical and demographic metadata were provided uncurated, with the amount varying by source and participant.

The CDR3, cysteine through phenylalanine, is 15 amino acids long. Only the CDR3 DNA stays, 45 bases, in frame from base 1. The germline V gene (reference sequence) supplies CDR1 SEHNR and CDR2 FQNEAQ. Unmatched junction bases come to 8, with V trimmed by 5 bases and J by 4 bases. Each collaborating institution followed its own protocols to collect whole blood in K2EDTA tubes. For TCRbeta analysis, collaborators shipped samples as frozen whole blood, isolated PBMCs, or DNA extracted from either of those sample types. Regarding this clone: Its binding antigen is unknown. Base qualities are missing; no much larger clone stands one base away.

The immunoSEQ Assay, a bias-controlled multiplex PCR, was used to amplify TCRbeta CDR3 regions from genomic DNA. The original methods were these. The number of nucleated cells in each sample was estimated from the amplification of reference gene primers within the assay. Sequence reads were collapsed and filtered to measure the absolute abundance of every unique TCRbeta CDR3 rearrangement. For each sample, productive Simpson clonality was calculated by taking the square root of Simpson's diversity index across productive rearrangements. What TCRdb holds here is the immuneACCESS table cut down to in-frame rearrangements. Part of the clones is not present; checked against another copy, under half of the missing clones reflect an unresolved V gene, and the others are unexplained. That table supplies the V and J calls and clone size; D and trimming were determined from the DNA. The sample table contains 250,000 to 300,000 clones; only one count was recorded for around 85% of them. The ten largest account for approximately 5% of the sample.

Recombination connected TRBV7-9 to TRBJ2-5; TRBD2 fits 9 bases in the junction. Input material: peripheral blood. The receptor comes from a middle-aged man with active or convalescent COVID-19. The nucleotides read TGTGCCAGCAGCCTATTGGCGGGAGGGCCAGAGACCCAGTACTTC. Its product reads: CASSLLAGGPETQYF.